This T cell receptor (beta chain) originates from a study of shared clonotypes between healthy human individuals (dated by TCRdb to 2020 to 2021). About the full investigation: Two women and a few men aged 18 to 49 years were included in the cohort. For each donor, CD4 naive and CD4 memory were each run on three plates, CD8 naive on two plates, and CD8 memory on one plate. To increase sequencing depth and limit assay-specific biases, different laboratories used diverse techniques to prepare libraries and sequence TCR repertoires. Leukapheresis yielded between about 0.85 and 9 billion PBMCs per donor. The study deeply sequenced blood TCR repertoires of about 5 healthy adults to estimate repertoire size and the extent of clonotype sharing between individuals.

Donors were healthy HIV-negative adults with no recently reported acute infections or vaccinations. Only Caucasian adults living in Nashville, Tennessee, USA were represented among the donors. CD4+ T cells were enriched through magnetic negative selection, after which naive cells were positively selected on CD45RA and the remaining negative fraction served as the memory subset. After blood collection by leukapheresis, PBMCs were isolated using Ficoll-Histopaque density gradient centrifugation and then cryopreserved in the vapor phase of liquid nitrogen. Analytical flow cytometry was used to check the purity and quantity of each magnetically sorted T cell population. Each sorted fraction had its genomic DNA isolated and then quantified by UV absorbance on a Nanodrop 2000c. V lost 0 bases and J lost 3 bases; the stretch between them is 11 bases long. The CDR3 contains 15 residues, cysteine and phenylalanine counted. Only the CDR3 part of the read is kept: 45 bases, read in frame from the first base. The CDR1 and CDR2 encoded by the germline V gene are MNHEY and SVGAGI.

Remarks on this clone: The clone's antigen remains unknown. There are no base qualities to consult, and no much larger clone falls within one base.

TCR CDR3 regions were amplified from genomic DNA by multiplex PCR using the deep immunoSEQ assay. For each cell subset, the extracted genomic DNA was distributed evenly across all wells of several immunoSEQ 96-well plates, and each plate served as one replicate. For sorted subsets, each replicate PCR was loaded with 200 ng genomic DNA, equivalent to about 33,000 T cell genomes. Purified libraries were measured with a Qubit 3.0 fluorometer, size-checked on a Bioanalyzer 2100, and measured again with the KAPA Library Quantification kit. A separate single-read 150-cycle Illumina NextSeq 550 flow cell was used to sequence each immunoSEQ 96-well plate. For the original study's pipeline: The immunoSEQ output contained only junctional sequences without quality scores, so filtering could not match that applied to full-length reads. Sequences were annotated with PyIR, a Python wrapper for IgBLAST v1.9, using IMGT germline references to assign V/J genes and CDR3. Reads were removed for weak V/J assignments (E-value above 1e-6), missing CDR3, stop codons, out-of-frame junctions, or ambiguous translated residues. V3J clonotypes were defined as sequences sharing the same inferred V gene, J gene, and CDR3 amino acid sequence. The percentage overlap between two repertoires was calculated by dividing the number of shared unique clonotypes by the size of the smaller repertoire. Repertoire richness was assessed with RTK rarefaction, the Chao1 estimator, and Recon v2.1 estimates of unobserved clonotypes. For all TCRbeta clonotypes obtained by the gDNA method from a handful of donors, generation probabilities were computed with OLGA. Here the immuneACCESS table is served through TCRdb, limited to in-frame sequences with V and J called. Missing clones are a known gap in these copies; in checked studies unresolved V genes cover under half, and the rest lacks a known reason. V and J calls and clone size follow that table, whereas D and trimming were derived from the DNA. Recorded for this sample are about 1.5 million clones; 95% to 99% of them occurred a single time. The leading ten clones occupy around 0.45% of the sample.

On the study overall, not on this receptor specifically: Pairwise subsampling led to the expectation that sequencing depth would affect the degree of clonotype sharing among donors. Because the study included only a small number of donors, the genetic and exposure-history diversity represented was limited. Compared with non-shared clonotypes, the clonotypes found in all four sorted-subset donors had higher generation probabilities. Sampling was restricted to blood, and TCR repertoires in tissues likely differ from the TCR repertoires found in blood. Estimated clonotype richness was generally larger for naive than for memory subsets. Incomplete sequencing was indicated by rarefaction of sorted-subset datasets, despite the large sequencing depth. About 4.5% of naive CD4, 3.5% of naive CD8, approximately 2% of memory CD4, and over 0.35% of memory CD8 clonotypes were shared across a few donors.

This sequence originates from a man aged 30-40 years in good health. The chain joins TRBV6-5 to TRBJ1-1; TRBD1 could be the D gene, as 5 bases match. The sequencing sample was made of naive CD4+ T cells sorted from blood. The cell subset or site label for this specimen denotes: CD45RA+ positively selected. CDR3 region: CASSYSGRQDTEAFF. The bases read TGTGCCAGCAGTTACTCGGGGCGTCAAGACACTGAAGCTTTCTTT.